This T cell receptor (beta chain) stems from a study of T cell responses to AZD1222 COVID-19 vaccine. Produced via immunoSEQ multiplex PCR; TCRdb's table is partial and in-frame only. The sample holds 100,000 to 150,000 clones, roughly 93% seen once. Comments on this clone: The target antigen is unknown.

This CDR3 contains 14 residues. Germline CDR1 reads MDHEN; CDR2 reads SYDVKM. V was shortened by 6 bases and J by 6 bases, with 15 bases between the two germline ends. Whole-study findings and limits: Nearly half of unique spike-specific TCRs reportedly avoided B.1.351 and B.1.1.7 mutated regions. Clonal diversity was possibly underestimated; the donors were predominantly white British and more often female. Among those given AZD1222, only 5 to 7 were seropositive at baseline. There were repertoire samples only from the period after the peak T cell response.

This material consisted of peripheral blood, taken 28 days after the second AZD1222 dose. This chain joins TRBV28 and TRBJ1-5; D remains ambiguous. The sequence derives from an adult who received the AZD1222 COVID-19 vaccine. The CDR3 is CASRSPVAGQPQHF. The DNA for the CDR3 is TGTGCCAGCAGATCCCCCGTGGCGGGTCAGCCCCAGCATTTT.